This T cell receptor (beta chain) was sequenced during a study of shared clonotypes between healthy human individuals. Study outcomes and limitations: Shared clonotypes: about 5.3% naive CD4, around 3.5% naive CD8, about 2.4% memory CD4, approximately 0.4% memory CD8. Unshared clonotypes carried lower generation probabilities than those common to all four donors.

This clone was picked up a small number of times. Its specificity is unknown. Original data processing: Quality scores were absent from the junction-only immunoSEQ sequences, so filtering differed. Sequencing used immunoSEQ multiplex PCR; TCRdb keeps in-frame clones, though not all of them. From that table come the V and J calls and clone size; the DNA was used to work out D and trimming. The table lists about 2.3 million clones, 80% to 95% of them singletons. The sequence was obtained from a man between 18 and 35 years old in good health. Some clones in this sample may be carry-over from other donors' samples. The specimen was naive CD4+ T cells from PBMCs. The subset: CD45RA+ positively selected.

CDR3 sequence (DNA): TGTGCCTGGAGTCTTAATGGGGGAAACACCATATATTTT. As protein: CAWSLNGGNTIYF. The chain is built from TRBV30 and TRBJ1-3; D gene ambiguous. V was pared by 2 bases and J by 4 bases, with 9 bases between. Germline V gene lookup returns CDR1 GTSNPN and CDR2 SVGIG (reference sequence). The CDR3 spans 13 residues.